This T cell receptor (beta chain) was sequenced for a study of OX40 agonist ivuxolimab in advanced cancers. TCRdb's copy holds only in-frame clones and misses some; the assay was immunoSEQ multiplex PCR. Of approximately 88,000 clones in the sample, over 75% are singletons; the top ten hold around 0.29%. Study-wide results and caveats: Partial responders treated at 0.1-3.0 mg/kg exhibited clonal expansion among the lowest measured. Undetermined was the antigen specificity of the expanded peripheral T cells.

As concerns this clone: The antigen remains unidentified.

The CDR3 loop spans 15 amino acids. Germline V gives CDR1 WSHSY, CDR2 SAAADI. V was pared by 4 bases and J by 1 base, with 6 bases of the junction left unmatched. The receptor was derived from an adult with an advanced solid tumor such as melanoma, head and neck, liver or kidney cancer. Specimen: CD4+ or CD8+ T cells sorted from blood, collected in a trial of the OX40 agonist ivuxolimab. V is TRBV10-2 and J is TRBJ1-2, with 7 bases lining up with TRBD1. This CDR3 is CASSVATGSNYGYTF. The CDR3 bases are TGCGCCAGCAGTGTAGCGACAGGGAGTAACTATGGCTACACCTTC.